The 5 T cell receptor beta chains listed next were all sequenced from one sample in a study of Graves' ophthalmopathy and Graves' hyperthyroidism. Amplification of TCR beta CDR3 regions used RNA transcripts. First-round RT-PCR with HTBI primers preceded a second-round multiplex PCR. Each CDR3 protein gets one entry after TCRdb re-called the multiplex PCR reads with MiXCR. This table has some 360,000 distinct CDR3 sequences, roughly 15% appearing once. The specimen was peripheral blood. These receptors all come from an adult woman with stable Graves' hyperthyroidism.

This clonotype was seen many times. The rearrangement joins TRBV29-1 to TRBJ2-5; D possibly corresponds to TRBD2 (6 bases). The CDR3 is made up of 15 amino acids. Germline values: CDR1 SQVTM, CDR2 ANQGSEA. Trimming shortened V by 4 bases and J by 2 bases, and 17 bases separated the two germline ends. CDR3 sequence: CSVVGGIHDQETQYF. CDR3 nucleotide sequence: TGCAGCGTTGTGGGCGGGATCCACGATCAAGAGACCCAGTACTTC.

In this sample, this clonotype turned up many times. V is TRBV7-9 and J is TRBJ2-5; 9 bases agree with TRBD2. Germline CDR1 is SEHNR and CDR2 is FQNEAQ (reference sequence). V shed 5 bases, J shed 5 bases, and the junction held 9 bases outside the gene matches. This CDR3 contains 15 residues. CDR3 DNA: TGTGCCAGCAGCCCCCGGCTAGCGGGATACGAGACCCAGTACTTC. Translation gives CASSPRLAGYETQYF.

This clonotype appeared many times. The chain has TRBV12-3 or TRBV12-4 and TRBJ1-5; perhaps TRBD1 as D (5 bases). Trimming stripped 7 bases from V and 0 bases from J, with 16 bases between. CDR3 length: 16 amino acids. Written as DNA, the CDR3 is TGTGCCAGCATGCTTTCAGGGCCGTATAGCAATCAGCCCCAGCATTTT. This codes for CASMLSGPYSNQPQHF.

This clonotype was picked up many times. This sequence joins TRBV9 and TRBJ1-1; 8 bases align to TRBD1. V gave up 4 bases and J gave up 1 base; unmatched junction bases: 12. The germline CDR1 and CDR2 sequences are SGDLS and YYNGEE. The CDR3 is 17 amino acids. The CDR3 is CASSQGTGGTSNTEAFF. CDR3 coding DNA: TGTGCCAGCAGCCAAGGCACAGGGGGTACATCGAACACTGAAGCTTTCTTT.

This clonotype occurred a few times. This chain uses TRBV3-1 with TRBJ2-6, with 11 positions matching TRBD2. J was trimmed by 3 bases and V by 4 bases; bases with no gene match: 11. There are 19 residues in the CDR3. CDR1 is LGHDT, CDR2 YNNKEL, per germline (reference sequence). The CDR3: CASSPLTSGNPFGANVLTF. As DNA, the CDR3 is TGTGCCAGCAGCCCTCTGACTAGCGGGAATCCATTTGGGGCCAACGTCCTGACTTTC.